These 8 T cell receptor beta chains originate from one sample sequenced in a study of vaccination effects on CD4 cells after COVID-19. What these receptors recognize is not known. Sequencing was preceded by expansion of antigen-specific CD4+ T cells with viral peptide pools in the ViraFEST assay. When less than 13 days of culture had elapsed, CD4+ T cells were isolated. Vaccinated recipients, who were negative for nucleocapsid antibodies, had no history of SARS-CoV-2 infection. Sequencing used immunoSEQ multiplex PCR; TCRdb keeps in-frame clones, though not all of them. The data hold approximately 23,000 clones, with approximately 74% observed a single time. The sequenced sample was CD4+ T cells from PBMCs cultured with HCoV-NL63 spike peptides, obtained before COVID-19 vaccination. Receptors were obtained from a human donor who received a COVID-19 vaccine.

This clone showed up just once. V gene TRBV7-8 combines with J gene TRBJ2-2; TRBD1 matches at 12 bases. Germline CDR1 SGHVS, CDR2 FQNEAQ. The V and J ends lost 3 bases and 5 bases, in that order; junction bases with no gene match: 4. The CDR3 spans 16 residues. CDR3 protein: CASSLGQGAKTGELFF. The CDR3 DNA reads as TGTGCCAGCAGCTTGGGACAGGGGGCTAAAACCGGGGAGCTGTTTTTT.

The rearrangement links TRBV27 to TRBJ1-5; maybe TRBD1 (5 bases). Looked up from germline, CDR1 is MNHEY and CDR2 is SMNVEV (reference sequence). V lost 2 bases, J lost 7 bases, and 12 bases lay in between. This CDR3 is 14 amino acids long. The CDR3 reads CASSLEGKGQPQHF. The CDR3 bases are TGTGCCAGCAGTTTAGAGGGGAAAGGACAGCCCCAGCATTTT.

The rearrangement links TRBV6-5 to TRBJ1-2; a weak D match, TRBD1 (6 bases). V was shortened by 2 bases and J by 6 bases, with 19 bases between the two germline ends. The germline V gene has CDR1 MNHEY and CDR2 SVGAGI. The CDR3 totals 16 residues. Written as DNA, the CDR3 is TGTGCCAGCAGTTACAACTCTCAACAGGGACTCAATGGCTACACCTTC. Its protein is CASSYNSQQGLNGYTF.

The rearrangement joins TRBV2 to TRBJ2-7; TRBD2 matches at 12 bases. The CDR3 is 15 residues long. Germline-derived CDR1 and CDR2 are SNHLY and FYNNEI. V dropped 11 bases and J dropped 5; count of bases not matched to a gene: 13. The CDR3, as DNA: TGTGCCGTACAGCGACTAGCGGGAGTGCGCGACGAGCAGTACTTC. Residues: CAVQRLAGVRDEQYF.

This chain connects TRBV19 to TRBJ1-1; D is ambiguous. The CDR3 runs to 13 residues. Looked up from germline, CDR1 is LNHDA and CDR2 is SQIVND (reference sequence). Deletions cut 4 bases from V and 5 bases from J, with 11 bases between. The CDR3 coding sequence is TGTGCCAGTAGTAGGCCGGAATCGACTGAAGCTTTCTTT. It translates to CASSRPESTEAFF.

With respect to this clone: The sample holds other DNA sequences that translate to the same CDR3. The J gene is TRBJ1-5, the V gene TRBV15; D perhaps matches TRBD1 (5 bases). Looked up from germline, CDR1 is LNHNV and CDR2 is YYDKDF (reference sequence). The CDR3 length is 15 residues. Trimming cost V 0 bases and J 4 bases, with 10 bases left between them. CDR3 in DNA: TGTGCCACCAGCAGAGATCCGGGGGGGAATCAGCCCCAGCATTTT. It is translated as CATSRDPGGNQPQHF.

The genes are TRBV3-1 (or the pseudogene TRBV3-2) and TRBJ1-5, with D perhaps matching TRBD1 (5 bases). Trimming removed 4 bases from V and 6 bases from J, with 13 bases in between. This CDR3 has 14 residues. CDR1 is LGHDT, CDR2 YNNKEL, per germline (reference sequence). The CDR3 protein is CASSPDSTGQPQHF. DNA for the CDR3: TGTGCCAGCAGCCCAGACAGTACCGGTCAGCCCCAGCATTTT.

The CDR3: CAILGGNTIYF. The CDR3, as DNA: TGTGCCATCTTGGGTGGAAACACCATATATTTT. The chain combines TRBV10-3 with TRBJ1-3; D remains ambiguous. The V and J ends lost 8 bases and 3 bases respectively, with 5 bases between them. This CDR3 region has 11 residues. Germline-derived CDR1 and CDR2 are ENHRY and SYGVKD.